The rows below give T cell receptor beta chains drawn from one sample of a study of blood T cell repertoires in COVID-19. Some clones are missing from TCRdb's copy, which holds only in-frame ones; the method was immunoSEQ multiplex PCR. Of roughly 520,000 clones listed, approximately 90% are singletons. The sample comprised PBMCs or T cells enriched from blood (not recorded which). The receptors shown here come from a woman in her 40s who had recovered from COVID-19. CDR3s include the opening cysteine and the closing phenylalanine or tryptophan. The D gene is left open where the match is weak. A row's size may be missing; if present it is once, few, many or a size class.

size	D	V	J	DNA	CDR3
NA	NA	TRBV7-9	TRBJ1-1	TGTGCCAGCAGCTTACCACGAGGGGGCACTGAAGCTTTCTTT	CASSLPRGGTEAFF
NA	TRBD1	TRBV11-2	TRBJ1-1	TGTGCCAGCAGCTTAGCGGGACAGGGGGCCCGGACTGAAGCTTTCTTT	CASSLAGQGARTEAFF
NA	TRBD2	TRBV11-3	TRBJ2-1	TGTGCCAGCAGCCGGGGACTAGCGGGAGTTAATGAGCAGTTCTTC	CASSRGLAGVNEQFF
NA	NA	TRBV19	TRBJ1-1	TGTGCCAGTAGTATAGTAGGGGGAAACACTGAAGCTTTCTTT	CASSIVGGNTEAFF
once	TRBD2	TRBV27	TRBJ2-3	TGTGCCAGCAGAGGACTAGCGGGAGGAACAGATACGCAGTATTTT	CASRGLAGGTDTQYF
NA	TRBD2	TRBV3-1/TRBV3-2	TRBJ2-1	TGTGCCAGCAGCCGGACTAGCGGGAGGGATGAGCAGTTCTTC	CASSRTSGRDEQFF
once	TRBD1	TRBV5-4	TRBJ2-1	TGTGCCAGCAGCTGGGGGACAGCCTACAATGAGCAGTTCTTC	CASSWGTAYNEQFF
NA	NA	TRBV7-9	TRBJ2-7	TGTGCCAGCAGCTTAGGGACTTACTACGAGCAGTACTTC	CASSLGTYYEQYF
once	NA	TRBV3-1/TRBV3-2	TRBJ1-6	TGTGCCAGCAGCCAAGAAGAGCAGGGGCCCTATAATTCACCCCTCCACTTT	CASSQEEQGPYNSPLHF
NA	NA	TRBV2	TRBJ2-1	TGTGCCGGATCCCCAGTGGGCGGGATACGATACAATGAGCAGTTCTTC	CAGSPVGGIRYNEQFF
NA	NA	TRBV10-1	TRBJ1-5	TGCGCCAGCAGTGAGTACGAGGGACAGCCCCAGCATTTT	CASSEYEGQPQHF
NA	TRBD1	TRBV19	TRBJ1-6	TGTGCCAGTAGTATTACGGGACAGAGTAATTCACCCCTCCACTTT	CASSITGQSNSPLHF
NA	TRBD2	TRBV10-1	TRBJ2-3	TGCGCCAGCAGTGACAGGTGGGGACTAGACACAGATACGCAGTATTTT	CASSDRWGLDTDTQYF
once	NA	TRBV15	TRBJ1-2	TGTGCCACCAGCAGAGATATCGGGAACTATGGCTACACCTTC	CATSRDIGNYGYTF
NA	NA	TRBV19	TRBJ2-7	TGTGCCAGTAGTGATAGGGGGATCTACGAGCAGTACTTC	CASSDRGIYEQYF
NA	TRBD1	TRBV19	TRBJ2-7	TGTGCCAGTAGTATCGGACAGGGATCCGACGAGCAGTACTTC	CASSIGQGSDEQYF
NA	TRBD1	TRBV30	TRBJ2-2	TGTGCCTGGAGTGTACTACAGGGGGTTGGCACCGGGGAGCTGTTTTTT	CAWSVLQGVGTGELFF
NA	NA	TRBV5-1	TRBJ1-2	TGCGCCAGCAGCTTCGCGGGCGGTGGGCAGGATGGCTACACCTTC	CASSFAGGGQDGYTF